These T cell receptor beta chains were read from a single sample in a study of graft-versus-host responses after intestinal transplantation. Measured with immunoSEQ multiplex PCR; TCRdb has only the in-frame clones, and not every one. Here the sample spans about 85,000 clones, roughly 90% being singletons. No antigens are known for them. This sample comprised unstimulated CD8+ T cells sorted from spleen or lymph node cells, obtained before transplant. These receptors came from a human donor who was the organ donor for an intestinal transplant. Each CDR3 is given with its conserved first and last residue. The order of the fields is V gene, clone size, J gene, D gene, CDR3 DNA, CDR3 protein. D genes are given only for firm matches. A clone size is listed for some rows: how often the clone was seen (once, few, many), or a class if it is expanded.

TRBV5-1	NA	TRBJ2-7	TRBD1	TGCGCCAGCAGCACCGACAGGGTCTACGAGCAGTACTTC	CASSTDRVYEQYF
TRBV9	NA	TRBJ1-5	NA	TGTGCCAGCAGCGTAGTGACAGGTCGTAAGCCCCAGCATTTT	CASSVVTGRKPQHF
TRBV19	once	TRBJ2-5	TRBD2	TGTGCCAGCCGGGGACTAGCGGAAGAGACCCAGTACTTC	CASRGLAEETQYF
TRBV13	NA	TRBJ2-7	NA	TGTGCCAGCAGCTTGATCGGGTACGAGCAGTACTTC	CASSLIGYEQYF
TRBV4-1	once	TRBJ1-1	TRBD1	TGCGCCAGCAGCCATCCCGGGACAGGGGCCACTGAAGCTTTCTTT	CASSHPGTGATEAFF
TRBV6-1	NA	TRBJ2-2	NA	TGTGCCAGCAGTGAATCCCCAGGGGAAGGCACCGGGGAGCTGTTTTTT	CASSESPGEGTGELFF
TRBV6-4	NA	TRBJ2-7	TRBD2	TGTGCCAGCAGTGCCGGTAGATGGCGGGGGAACTACGAGCAGTACTTC	CASSAGRWRGNYEQYF
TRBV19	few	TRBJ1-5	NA	TGTGCCAGTAGTATTACCGGGTCCTGGGAACAGCCCCAGCATTTT	CASSITGSWEQPQHF
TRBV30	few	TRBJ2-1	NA	TGTGCCTGGGAAACAGGGATGGCGTACAATGAGCAGTTCTTC	CAWETGMAYNEQFF
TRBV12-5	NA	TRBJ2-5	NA	TGTGCTAGTGGTTTGGTAGGGGGGCTTCTCAAAGAAACCCAGTACTTC	CASGLVGGLLKETQYF
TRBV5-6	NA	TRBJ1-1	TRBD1	TGTGCCAGCAGAACTCAGGGGGCACCTGAAGCTTTCTTT	CASRTQGAPEAFF
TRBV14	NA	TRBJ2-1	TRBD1	TGTGCCAGCAGCCCCACAGGACAGGGGTACAATGAGCAGTTCTTC	CASSPTGQGYNEQFF
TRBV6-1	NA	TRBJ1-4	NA	TGTGCCAGCAGTGGCAGGGGTGGGACTTTAACTAATGAAAAACTGTTTTTT	CASSGRGGTLTNEKLFF
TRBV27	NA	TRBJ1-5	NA	TGTGCCAGCAGTTCCTCTTACAATCAGCCCCAGCATTTT	CASSSSYNQPQHF
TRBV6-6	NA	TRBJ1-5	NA	TGTGCCAGCAGTTTCCAGGACAATCAGCCCCAGCATTTT	CASSFQDNQPQHF
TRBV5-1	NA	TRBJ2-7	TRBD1	TGCGCCAGCAGCTTGACAGGGGGCTACGAGCAGTACTTC	CASSLTGGYEQYF
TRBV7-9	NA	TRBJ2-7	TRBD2	TGTGCCAGCAGCTTAGTCCCTAGCGGGACGTACGAGCAGTACTTC	CASSLVPSGTYEQYF